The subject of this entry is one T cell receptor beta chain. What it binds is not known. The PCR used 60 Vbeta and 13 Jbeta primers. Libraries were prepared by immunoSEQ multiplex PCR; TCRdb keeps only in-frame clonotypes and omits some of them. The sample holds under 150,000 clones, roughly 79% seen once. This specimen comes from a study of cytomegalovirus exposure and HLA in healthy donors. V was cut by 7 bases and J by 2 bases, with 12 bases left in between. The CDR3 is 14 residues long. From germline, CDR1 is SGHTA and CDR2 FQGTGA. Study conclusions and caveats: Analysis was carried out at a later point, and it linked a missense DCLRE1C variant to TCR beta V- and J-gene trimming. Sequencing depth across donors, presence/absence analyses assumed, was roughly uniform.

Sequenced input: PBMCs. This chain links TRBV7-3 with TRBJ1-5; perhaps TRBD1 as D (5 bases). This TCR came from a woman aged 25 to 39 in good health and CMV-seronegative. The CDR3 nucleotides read TGTGCCAGCAAACCCCGGGGGGGCAATCAGCCCCAGCATTTT. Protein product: CASKPRGGNQPQHF.